The 5 T cell receptor beta chains in this list originate from one sample, sequenced in a study of blood T cell repertoires in COVID-19. Clones were sequenced by immunoSEQ multiplex PCR, and TCRdb holds only the in-frame ones, with some missing. This table holds 260,000 or so clones, about 87% found once. The sample was peripheral blood. These receptors all stem from a human donor in a cohort sampled during active COVID-19.

V and J are TRBV11-1 and TRBJ2-1, with 8 bases identical to TRBD2. The CDR3 consists of 16 residues. Trimming at V came to 6 bases and at J to 0 bases, leaving 7 bases not matched to a gene. Germline-derived CDR1 and CDR2 are SGHAT and FQDESV (reference sequence). CDR3 DNA: TGTGCCAGCAGTCCGGGAGGGCCCTACTCCTACAATGAGCAGTTCTTC. Protein sequence: CASSPGGPYSYNEQFF.

Notes on this clone: This specimen includes other DNA sequences encoding the same CDR3. The chain recombines TRBV2 with TRBJ2-3, with 8 bases that match TRBD2. Germline V gene sequence: CDR1 SNHLY, CDR2 FYNNEI. V lost 5 bases to trimming and J lost 3 bases; unmatched junction nucleotides: 1. The CDR3 runs to 13 residues. This chain's CDR3 is CASSLAGTDTQYF. The CDR3 nucleotides read TGTGCCAGCAGTCTAGCGGGTACAGATACGCAGTATTTT.

This chain uses TRBV7-2 with TRBJ2-3, with 12 bases fitting TRBD2. Germline values: CDR1 SGHTA, CDR2 FQGNSA. The J segment lost 2 bases and the V segment lost 3 bases, leaving 3 bases of the junction unmatched. The CDR3 is 16 amino acids. In DNA form, the CDR3 reads TGTGCCAGCAGCTTGCGACTAGCGGGGGTCACAGATACGCAGTATTTT. Translated, it gives CASSLRLAGVTDTQYF.

V gene TRBV4-1 combines with J gene TRBJ2-7; the D gene is possibly TRBD2 (6 bases). Germline V lookup: CDR1 MGHRA, CDR2 YSYEKL. CDR3 length equals 15 residues. Trimming took off 2 bases at V and 0 bases at J, with 11 bases between the two ends. The CDR3 DNA reads TGCGCCAGCAGCCAAAGCGGGCAAAACTCCTACGAGCAGTACTTC. Translation: CASSQSGQNSYEQYF.

V and J are TRBV19 and TRBJ1-5, with D tentatively TRBD1 (6 bases). The CDR3 has 16 amino acids. Germline loops: CDR1 LNHDA, CDR2 SQIVND (reference sequence). V lost 4 bases to trimming and J lost 2 bases, with 15 bases between them. CDR3 residues: CASSTVGGRGNQPQHF. The CDR3, as DNA: TGTGCCAGTAGTACCGTAGGGGGTCGTGGCAATCAGCCCCAGCATTTT.